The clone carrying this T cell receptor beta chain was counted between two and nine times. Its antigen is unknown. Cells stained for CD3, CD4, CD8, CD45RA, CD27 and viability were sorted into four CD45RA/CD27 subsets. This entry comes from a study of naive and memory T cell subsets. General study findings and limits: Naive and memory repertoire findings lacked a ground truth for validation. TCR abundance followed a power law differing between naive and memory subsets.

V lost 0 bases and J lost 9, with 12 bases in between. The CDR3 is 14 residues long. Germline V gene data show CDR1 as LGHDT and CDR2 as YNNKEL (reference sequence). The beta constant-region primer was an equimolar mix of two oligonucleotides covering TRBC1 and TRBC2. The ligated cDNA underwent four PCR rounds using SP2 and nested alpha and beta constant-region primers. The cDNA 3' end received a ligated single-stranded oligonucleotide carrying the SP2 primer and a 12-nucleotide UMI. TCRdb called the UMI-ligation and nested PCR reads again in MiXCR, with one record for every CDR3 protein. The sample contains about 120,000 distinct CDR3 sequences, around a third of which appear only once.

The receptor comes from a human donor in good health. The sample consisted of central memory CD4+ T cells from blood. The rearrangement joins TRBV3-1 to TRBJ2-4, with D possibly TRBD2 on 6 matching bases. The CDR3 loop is CASSQDYRGGIQYF. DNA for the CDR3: TGTGCCAGCAGCCAAGACTATAGGGGAGGCATTCAGTACTTC.